Reported below is one T cell receptor (beta chain). This may be a read error, as it is one base from a much larger clone. This sample is part of a study of blood T cells in healthy people across ages. The use of a sample-barcoded 5' primer and a J-beta primer mix characterized a second PCR of 7 to 11 cycles. TCRdb passed the 5' RACE reads through MiXCR, listing each CDR3 protein once. The sample lists some 900,000 distinct CDR3 sequences, 29% seen once, with 17% in the top ten. Germline lookup yields CDR1 SGHTA and CDR2 FQGNSA. The CDR3 length is 14 residues. The sequencing sample was made of blood. This clonotype was sampled from an elderly woman in good health. The chain links TRBV7-2 to TRBJ1-5; weak D call: TRBD1 (6 bases). DNA of the CDR3: TGTGTCAGCAGCCAAGACAGGTCCGGTCGGCCCCAGCATTTT. Translated, it gives CVSSQDRSGRPQHF.